The clone carrying this T cell receptor (beta chain) was picked up many times. Its target is unknown. The data were taken from a study of metastatic and nonmetastatic thyroid tumors. Study information: For malignant and benign thyroid patients, tumor or nodule tissue and blood were the sources whose repertoires were compared. Study findings and constraints: Benign nodules were reported to have significantly lower TCR beta diversity than malignant thyroid tumors, in blood and tumor.

The V end lost 5 bases, the J end lost 6 bases, and 16 bases lay between the germline ends. The CDR3 runs 14 residues. In germline, CDR1 is DFQATT, CDR2 SNEGSKA (reference sequence). There were no patients who had received any treatment before thyroid surgery. Per the original methods: A papillary thyroid cancer distant-metastasis classifier was built from CDR3 differences across clinicopathological groups. TCRdb re-clonotyped the PCR reads through MiXCR. TCRdb's processing, not the authors' own work, is the source of the V and J calls. The data contain some 15,000 clones, 29% of them singletons. Specimen: tumor tissue. The clonotype comes from a male donor with papillary thyroid cancer or a benign thyroid nodule (not recorded which). Some clones in this sample may be carry-over from other donors' samples. The chain is built from TRBV20-1 and TRBJ1-4; TRBD1 might be the D (6 bases). CDR3 amino acids: CSAQVGGLDEKLFF. CDR3 coding DNA: TGCAGTGCTCAGGTGGGGGGGCTGGATGAAAAACTGTTTTTT.